A single sample gave rise to the 12 T cell receptor beta chains below, sequenced in a study of cytomegalovirus exposure and HLA in healthy donors. The PCR made use of 60 Vbeta and 13 Jbeta primers. Some clones are missing from TCRdb's copy, which holds only in-frame ones; the method was immunoSEQ multiplex PCR. The sample records about 82,000 clones, roughly 72% being singletons. The specimen was PBMCs. The receptors come from a woman aged 50 to 65 in good health and CMV-seropositive.

This clone was detected once. The chain uses TRBV7-8 and TRBJ2-2; 8 bases fit TRBD1. CDR3 length equals 17 residues. The V segment lost 0 bases and the J segment 4 bases; nucleotides outside the gene matches: 7. The germline V gene encodes CDR1 SGHVS and CDR2 FQNEAQ. This CDR3 is CASSLASGGAGTGELFF. CDR3 in DNA: TGTGCCAGCAGCTTAGCATCAGGGGGCGCGGGCACCGGGGAGCTGTTTTTT. The full variable domain, rest sourced from reference TRBV7-8 and TRBJ2-2, is GAGVSQSPRYKVAKRGQDVALRCDPISGHVSLFWYQQALGQGPEFLTYFQNEAQLDKSGLPSDRFFAERPEGSVSTLKIQRTQQEDSAVYLCASSLASGGAGTGELFFGEGSRLTVL.

The CDR3 is CASSLLSSFNNEQFF. The CDR3 nucleotides are TGTGCCAGCAGCTTACTCTCTAGCTTTAACAATGAGCAGTTCTTC. The chain uses TRBV7-9 and TRBJ2-1, with a possible D match to TRBD2 (5 bases). Per the germline V gene, CDR1 is SEHNR and CDR2 is FQNEAQ (reference sequence). V gave up 2 bases and J gave up 5 bases, with 13 bases separating them. CDR3 size: 15 residues. Complete variable domain (other parts from reference TRBV7-9 and TRBJ2-1): DTGVSQNPRHKITKRGQNVTFRCDPISEHNRLYWYRQTLGQGPEFLTYFQNEAQLEKSRLLSDRFSAERPKGSFSTLEIQRTEQGDSAMYLCASSLLSSFNNEQFFGPGTRLTVL.

The chain combines TRBV7-2 with TRBJ2-3, with 10 bases fitting TRBD2. Unmatched junction bases numbered 6, after V lost 6 bases and J lost 0 bases. Germline V CDR1 and CDR2: SGHTA, FQGNSA. The CDR3 runs to 16 residues. In DNA, the CDR3 is TGTGCCAGCAGGTTGGGACTAGCGTCTAGCACAGATACGCAGTATTTT. It yields the protein CASRLGLASSTDTQYF.

This clone was detected many times. This chain joins TRBV6-4 and TRBJ2-7; 8 bases fit TRBD2. This CDR3 region has 14 residues. The junction had 5 bases not matched to a gene; V was cut back by 6 bases and J by 1 base. The germline CDR1 and CDR2 sequences are MRHNA and SNTAGT. CDR3 in DNA: TGTGCCAGCAGCGAAAGCGGGAGTTCCTACGAGCAGTACTTC. Protein: CASSESGSSYEQYF.

This clone was detected only once. The chain links TRBV6-4 to TRBJ2-3, with 9 positions matching TRBD2. This CDR3 contains 16 residues. Trimming at V came to 3 bases and at J to 3 bases, leaving 7 bases not matched to a gene. Germline V gene data show CDR1 as MRHNA and CDR2 as SNTAGT. The CDR3 nucleotides read TGTGCCAGCAGTGAGGAACCGGGACTAGCAACAGATACGCAGTATTTT. Translating it yields CASSEEPGLATDTQYF.

The CDR3 sequence is CASSLGSGGGMGEQYF. The CDR3 DNA follows: TGTGCCAGCAGCCTAGGGAGCGGAGGTGGCATGGGGGAGCAGTACTTC. The chain is built from TRBV7-2 and TRBJ2-7; possibly TRBD2 for D (5 bases). Trimming cost V 5 bases and J 7 bases, with 24 bases left between them. CDR1 is SGHTA and CDR2 is FQGNSA in the germline V gene. This CDR3 region has 16 residues. Based on the CDR3 plus reference TRBV7-2 and TRBJ2-7, the full variable domain is GAGVSQSPSNKVTEKGKDVELRCDPISGHTALYWYRQSLGQGLEFLIYFQGNSAPDKSGLPSDRFSAERTGGSVSTLTIQRTQQEDSAVYLCASSLGSGGGMGEQYFGPGTRLTVT.

The chain combines TRBV6-5 with TRBJ1-3; no reliable D call. CDR3 length: 13 residues. Germline CDR1 and CDR2: MNHEY and SVGAGI. V was cut by 6 bases and J by 4 bases, with 10 bases left in between. The CDR3 nucleotides read TGTGCCAGCAGGGGAGGGAAGGGAAACACCATATATTTT. It specifies CASRGGKGNTIYF.

This clone has only a few counts. This chain links TRBV5-6 with TRBJ1-5, with TRBD1 as a possible D gene (5 bases). CDR3 length: 14 residues. Germline V CDR1 and CDR2: SGHDT, YYEEEE. Deletions cut 1 base from V and 5 bases from J, with 10 bases between. As DNA, the CDR3 is TGTGCCAGCAGCTTGTCAGGGCGACATCAGCCCCAGCATTTT. Translation gives CASSLSGRHQPQHF.

The chain recombines TRBV11-3 with TRBJ2-5; D unclear. Trimming stripped 0 bases from V and 0 bases from J, with 11 bases between. Looked up from germline, CDR1 is SGHNT and CDR2 is YENEEA. This CDR3 is 16 amino acids long. The CDR3 nucleotides read TGTGCCAGCAGCTTAGATGAGGCGCGCTACCAAGAGACCCAGTACTTC. Its protein product is CASSLDEARYQETQYF.

Note on this clone: Its ends do not fully match the called genes, so a read error is possible. This chain links TRBV29-1 with TRBJ1-5; 9 bases fit TRBD1. The V gene's germline CDR1 is SQVTM and CDR2 ANQGSEA. The CDR3 totals 15 residues. DNA for the CDR3: TGCAGCGCCGGGACAGGGACGGGCTCGGGTCAGCCCCAGAATTTT. It translates to CSAGTGTGSGQPQNF.

This sequence joins TRBV2 and TRBJ1-4, with 11 nucleotides matching TRBD1. Per germline, CDR1 SNHLY and CDR2 FYNNEI. The CDR3 extends over 21 amino acids. J was trimmed by 0 bases and V by 2 bases; bases with no gene match: 14. The CDR3 sequence: CASSENWPPGQGVTTNEKLFF. CDR3 bases: TGTGCCAGCAGTGAAAACTGGCCTCCGGGACAGGGGGTTACAACTAATGAAAAACTGTTTTTT.

The V and J genes are TRBV11-3 and TRBJ2-7; TRBD2 aligns across 8 bases. Trimming at V came to 7 bases and at J to 4 bases, leaving 12 bases not matched to a gene. The CDR3 contains 15 residues. The germline V gene encodes CDR1 SGHNT and CDR2 YENEEA. CDR3 loop: CASTPGRGRPYEQYF. In nucleotides, the CDR3 is TGTGCCAGCACCCCCGGGAGGGGGAGGCCGTACGAGCAGTACTTC.